One TCR beta chain is described in this entry. What it binds is unknown. Some clones are missing from TCRdb's copy, which holds only in-frame ones; the method was immunoSEQ multiplex PCR. The sample lists more than 100,000 clones; roughly nine tenths were seen once. The data are from a study of T cell responses to AZD1222 COVID-19 vaccine. The V and J ends lost 7 bases and 5 bases, in that order; junction bases with no gene match: 17. Germline CDR1 reads SQVTM; CDR2 reads ANQGSEA. The CDR3 consists of 15 residues. Findings and caveats of the study: Repertoires in all cases were sampled only once the peak T cell response had passed.

The material was peripheral blood, obtained on day 0 of AZD1222 vaccination. This TCR was recovered from an adult in good health. V usage is TRBV29-1 and J usage is TRBJ2-7; 7 bases are a match to TRBD2. The chain's CDR3 is CSARLGGRRLDEQYF. In DNA, the CDR3 is TGCAGCGCCCGCCTGGGCGGGAGAAGGTTGGACGAGCAGTACTTC.